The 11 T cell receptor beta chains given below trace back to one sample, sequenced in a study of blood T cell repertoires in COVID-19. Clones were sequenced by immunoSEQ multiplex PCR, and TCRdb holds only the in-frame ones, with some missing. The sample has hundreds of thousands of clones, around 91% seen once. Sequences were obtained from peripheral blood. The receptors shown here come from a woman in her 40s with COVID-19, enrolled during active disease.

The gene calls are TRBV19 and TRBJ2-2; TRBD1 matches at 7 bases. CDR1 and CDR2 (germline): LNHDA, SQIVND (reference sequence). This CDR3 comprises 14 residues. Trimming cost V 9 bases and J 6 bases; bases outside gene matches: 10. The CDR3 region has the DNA TGTGCCAGCACGACAGGGAAGGAGTCCGGGGAGCTGTTTTTT. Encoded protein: CASTTGKESGELFF.

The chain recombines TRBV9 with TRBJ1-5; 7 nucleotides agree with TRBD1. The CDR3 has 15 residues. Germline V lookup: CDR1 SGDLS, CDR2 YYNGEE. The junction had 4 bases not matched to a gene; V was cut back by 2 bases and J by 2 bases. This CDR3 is CASSVGTAGNQPQHF. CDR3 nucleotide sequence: TGTGCCAGCAGCGTCGGGACAGCGGGCAATCAGCCCCAGCATTTT.

The CDR3 sequence is CASSVDRGGGTEAFF. The DNA of the CDR3 is TGTGCCAGCAGCGTGGACAGGGGAGGAGGCACTGAAGCTTTCTTT. J is TRBJ1-1 and V is TRBV9; TRBD1 matches 9 bases. V was pared by 2 bases and J by 4 bases, with 6 bases of the junction left unmatched. The germline V gene has CDR1 SGDLS and CDR2 YYNGEE. The CDR3 totals 15 residues.

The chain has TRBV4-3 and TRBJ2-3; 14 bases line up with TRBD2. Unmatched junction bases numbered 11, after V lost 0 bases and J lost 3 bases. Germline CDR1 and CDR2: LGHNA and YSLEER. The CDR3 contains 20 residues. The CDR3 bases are TGCGCCAGCAGCCAAGATCACCTGATTGGGACTAGCGGGAGAACAGATACGCAGTATTTT. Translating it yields CASSQDHLIGTSGRTDTQYF.

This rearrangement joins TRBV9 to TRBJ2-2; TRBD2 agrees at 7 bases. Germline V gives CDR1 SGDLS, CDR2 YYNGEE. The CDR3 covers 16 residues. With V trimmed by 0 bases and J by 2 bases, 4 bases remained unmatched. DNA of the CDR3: TGTGCCAGCAGCGTAGTTCCTAGCGGAAACACCGGGGAGCTGTTTTTT. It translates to CASSVVPSGNTGELFF.

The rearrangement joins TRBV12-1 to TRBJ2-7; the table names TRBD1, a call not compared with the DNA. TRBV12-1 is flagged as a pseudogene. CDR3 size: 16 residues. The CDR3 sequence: CASSFEGTAFSYEQYF. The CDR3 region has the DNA TGTGCCAGCAGCTTTGAGGGGACAGCTTTCTCCTACGAGCAGTACTTC.

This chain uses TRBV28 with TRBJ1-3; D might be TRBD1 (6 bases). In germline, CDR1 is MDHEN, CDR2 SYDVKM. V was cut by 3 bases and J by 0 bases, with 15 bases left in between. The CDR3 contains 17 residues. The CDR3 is CASSLRVGARSGNTIYF. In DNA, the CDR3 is TGTGCCAGCAGTTTGCGGGTGGGGGCCCGCTCTGGAAACACCATATATTTT.

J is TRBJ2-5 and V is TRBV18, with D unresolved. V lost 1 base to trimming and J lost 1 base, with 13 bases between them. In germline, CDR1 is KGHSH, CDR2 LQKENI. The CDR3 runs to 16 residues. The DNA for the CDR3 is TGTGCCAGCTCACCACTCGTCAGTCAAATCCAAGAGACCCAGTACTTC. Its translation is CASSPLVSQIQETQYF.

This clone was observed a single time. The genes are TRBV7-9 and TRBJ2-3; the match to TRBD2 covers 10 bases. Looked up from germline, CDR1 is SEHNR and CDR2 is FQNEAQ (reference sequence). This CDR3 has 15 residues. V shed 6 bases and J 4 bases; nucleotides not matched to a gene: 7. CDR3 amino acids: CASRPAGGPPDTQYF. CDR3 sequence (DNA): TGTGCCAGCAGACCAGCGGGGGGGCCTCCAGATACGCAGTATTTT.

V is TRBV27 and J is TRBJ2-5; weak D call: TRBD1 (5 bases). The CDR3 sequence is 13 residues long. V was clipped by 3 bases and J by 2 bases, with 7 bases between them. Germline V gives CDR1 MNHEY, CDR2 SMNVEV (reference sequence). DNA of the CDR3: TGTGCCAGCAGTTTTAGACAGCAAGAGACCCAGTACTTC. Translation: CASSFRQQETQYF.

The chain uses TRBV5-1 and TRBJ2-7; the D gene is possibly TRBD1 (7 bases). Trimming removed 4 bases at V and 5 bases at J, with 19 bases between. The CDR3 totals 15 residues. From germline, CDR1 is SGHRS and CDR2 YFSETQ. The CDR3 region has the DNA TGCGCCAGCAGCCTGGAGGGGGCTGTGGTCCACGAGCAGTACTTC. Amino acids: CASSLEGAVVHEQYF.